Listed below are T cell receptor beta chains from one sample, sequenced in a study of T-cell reconstitution after alpha-beta-depleted transplantation in children. From the PCR reads, TCRdb called clonotypes with MiXCR, one entry per CDR3 protein. The table has some 840,000 distinct CDR3 sequences, roughly 15% seen once; the top ten hold about 5%. Sequencing was performed on PBMCs, mostly from graft donor cells, taken 360 days after TCRalphabeta/CD19-depleted stem cell transplant. The origin of the receptors is a male patient younger than 18 who had a stem cell transplant for acute lymphoblastic leukemia, so the T cells may come from the graft donor. CDR3s include the opening cysteine and the closing phenylalanine or tryptophan. Each record gives: D gene, V gene, J gene, clone size, CDR3 DNA, CDR3 protein. D genes are given only for firm matches. Not every row has a clone size; where given, it reads once, few, many or a size class.

D gene: .
V gene: TRBV2
J gene: TRBJ2-7
clone size: .
CDR3 DNA: TGTGCCAGCAGTGAACAGTTGGACTACCGAACCTACGAGCAGTACTTC
CDR3 protein: CASSEQLDYRTYEQYF

D gene: .
V gene: TRBV3-1
J gene: TRBJ2-5
clone size: few
CDR3 DNA: TGTGCCAGCAGCCAAGAAAGGATCCGGAGAATGAGGGCCCAGTACTTC
CDR3 protein: CASSQERIRRMRAQYF

D gene: TRBD1
V gene: TRBV5-1
J gene: TRBJ1-1
clone size: .
CDR3 DNA: TGCGCCAGCAGCCTTGACAGGGAGACTGAAGCTTTCTTT
CDR3 protein: CASSLDRETEAFF

D gene: TRBD1
V gene: TRBV4-1
J gene: TRBJ2-5
clone size: .
CDR3 DNA: TGCGCCAGCAGCGACTACAGGGGGCGCGGCCCACTCCAAGAGACCCAGTACTTC
CDR3 protein: CASSDYRGRGPLQETQYF

D gene: TRBD2
V gene: TRBV5-1
J gene: TRBJ2-3
clone size: .
CDR3 DNA: TGCGCCAGCAGCTTGGGACTAGCGGGAGGCCCTCCCACAGATACGCAGTATTTT
CDR3 protein: CASSLGLAGGPPTDTQYF

D gene: TRBD1
V gene: TRBV2
J gene: TRBJ1-5
clone size: .
CDR3 DNA: TGTGCCAGCACCCCGGGACAGGCTAGCAATCAGCCCCAGCATTTT
CDR3 protein: CASTPGQASNQPQHF

D gene: TRBD2
V gene: TRBV20-1
J gene: TRBJ2-1
clone size: many
CDR3 DNA: TGCAGTCTCGACTCTCTCCCCGGGAGGGCCGTCAGGAATGAGCAGTTCTTC
CDR3 protein: CSLDSLPGRAVRNEQFF

D gene: .
V gene: TRBV10-3
J gene: TRBJ2-3
clone size: .
CDR3 DNA: TGTGCCATCAGTGAGTGGGGGGTTGGGACGGATACGCAGTATTTT
CDR3 protein: CAISEWGVGTDTQYF

D gene: .
V gene: TRBV2
J gene: TRBJ2-2
clone size: few
CDR3 DNA: TGTGCCAGCAACGGACGGGTCACCGGGGAGCTGTTTTTT
CDR3 protein: CASNGRVTGELFF

D gene: .
V gene: TRBV6-2/TRBV6-3
J gene: TRBJ2-5
clone size: many
CDR3 DNA: TGTGCCAGCAGTTACTCTCCCACCCCCCTAGCAGTATTAGAGACCCAGTACTTC
CDR3 protein: CASSYSPTPLAVLETQYF

D gene: TRBD1
V gene: TRBV12-3/TRBV12-4
J gene: TRBJ2-4
clone size: .
CDR3 DNA: TGTGCCAGCAGACCACAGGGGGCCAAAAACATTCAGTACTTC
CDR3 protein: CASRPQGAKNIQYF

D gene: TRBD2
V gene: TRBV3-1
J gene: TRBJ2-1
clone size: few
CDR3 DNA: TGTGCCAGCAGGCAAACCTTGCCGTTAGCGGGATACAATGAGCAGTTCTTC
CDR3 protein: CASRQTLPLAGYNEQFF

D gene: .
V gene: TRBV5-1
J gene: TRBJ2-7
clone size: few
CDR3 DNA: TGCGCCAGCAGTTATTGGTCCGGAGCGTACGAGCAGTACTTC
CDR3 protein: CASSYWSGAYEQYF

D gene: .
V gene: TRBV29-1
J gene: TRBJ1-1
clone size: .
CDR3 DNA: TGCAGCGCGTTAGGTGGGGCGCAGGATGAAGCTTTCTTT
CDR3 protein: CSALGGAQDEAFF

D gene: .
V gene: TRBV5-8
J gene: TRBJ2-7
clone size: few
CDR3 DNA: TGTGCCAGCAGCCGGGCCGGGTTCCTCTACGAGCAGTACTTC
CDR3 protein: CASSRAGFLYEQYF

D gene: TRBD2
V gene: TRBV5-1
J gene: TRBJ2-3
clone size: many
CDR3 DNA: TGCGCCAGCAGCCGCGTGACTAGCGGGAGGGCTCGATATACGCAGTATTTT
CDR3 protein: CASSRVTSGRARYTQYF

D gene: .
V gene: TRBV4-1
J gene: TRBJ2-5
clone size: once
CDR3 DNA: TGCGCCAGCAGCCCCCAGCGGATCCCAGAGACCCAGTACTTC
CDR3 protein: CASSPQRIPETQYF

D gene: .
V gene: TRBV5-6
J gene: TRBJ1-5
clone size: .
CDR3 DNA: TGTGCCAGCAGCTTCTTGGGGTTGGAAGGATCCGGCAATCAGCCCCAGCATTTT
CDR3 protein: CASSFLGLEGSGNQPQHF

D gene: .
V gene: TRBV12-5
J gene: TRBJ1-1
clone size: few
CDR3 DNA: TGTGCTAGTGCCAGTGCGTTGGCAGGGATGGGCACTGAAGCTTTCTTT
CDR3 protein: CASASALAGMGTEAFF

D gene: TRBD2
V gene: TRBV12-3/TRBV12-4
J gene: TRBJ2-3
clone size: many
CDR3 DNA: TGTGCCAGCAGTTGGGGACTAGCAACAGATACGCAGTATTTT
CDR3 protein: CASSWGLATDTQYF

D gene: .
V gene: TRBV4-1
J gene: TRBJ2-5
clone size: .
CDR3 DNA: TGCGCCAGCAGCCAAGAAACGGGACTCCAAGAGACCCAGTACTTC
CDR3 protein: CASSQETGLQETQYF

D gene: TRBD1
V gene: TRBV6-1
J gene: TRBJ2-7
clone size: few
CDR3 DNA: TGTGCCAGCAGCTCCGGGACAGTTCAATACGAGCAGTACTTC
CDR3 protein: CASSSGTVQYEQYF

D gene: TRBD2
V gene: TRBV6-2/TRBV6-3
J gene: TRBJ2-1
clone size: .
CDR3 DNA: TGTGCCAGCACCCTACCCTATACTAGCGGGAGGGCCACGAATGAGCAGTTCTTC
CDR3 protein: CASTLPYTSGRATNEQFF

D gene: TRBD2
V gene: TRBV9
J gene: TRBJ2-3
clone size: many
CDR3 DNA: TGTGCCAGCAGCGTCCCCGGACTAGCGGGAACAGATACGCAGTATTTT
CDR3 protein: CASSVPGLAGTDTQYF

D gene: TRBD2
V gene: TRBV29-1
J gene: TRBJ2-1
clone size: few
CDR3 DNA: TGCAGCGTTGAATCGACCGGACTAGTCCGGAGGGAGTTCTTC
CDR3 protein: CSVESTGLVRREFF

D gene: TRBD1
V gene: TRBV6-5
J gene: TRBJ2-7
clone size: .
CDR3 DNA: TGTGCCAGCAGTTACTCGGGTCGGAGGGACAGGGGTGCCTACGAGCAGTACTTC
CDR3 protein: CASSYSGRRDRGAYEQYF

D gene: .
V gene: TRBV5-1
J gene: TRBJ1-1
clone size: many
CDR3 DNA: TGCGCCAGCAGTCTGGAAGGGGCGAGCACTGAAGCTTTCTTT
CDR3 protein: CASSLEGASTEAFF

D gene: TRBD1
V gene: TRBV29-1
J gene: TRBJ1-1
clone size: .
CDR3 DNA: TGCAGCGTTCCGACAGGGACAAACACTGAAGCTTTCTTT
CDR3 protein: CSVPTGTNTEAFF

D gene: .
V gene: TRBV11-1
J gene: TRBJ2-7
clone size: many
CDR3 DNA: TGTGCCAGCAGCTTAGCCCGGTCCCGTTTCTCCTACGAGCAGTACTTC
CDR3 protein: CASSLARSRFSYEQYF

D gene: .
V gene: TRBV7-9
J gene: TRBJ2-7
clone size: few
CDR3 DNA: TGTGCCAGCAGCCAAAAGGGACGCCTCTCCTACGAGCAGTACTTC
CDR3 protein: CASSQKGRLSYEQYF

D gene: .
V gene: TRBV27
J gene: TRBJ2-1
clone size: .
CDR3 DNA: TGTGCCAGCAGTCCGAGGGGGGCCTTAGCAGTCATACATGGGTTCTTC
CDR3 protein: CASSPRGALAVIHGFF

D gene: .
V gene: TRBV6-1
J gene: TRBJ2-4
clone size: few
CDR3 DNA: TGTGCCAGCAGTCCTGGGTTTGCCAAAAACATTCAGTACTTC
CDR3 protein: CASSPGFAKNIQYF

D gene: TRBD1
V gene: TRBV6-5
J gene: TRBJ1-4
clone size: few
CDR3 DNA: TGTGCCAGCAGTACTGGGACAGGGAGTCTTATGGAAAAACTGTTTTTT
CDR3 protein: CASSTGTGSLMEKLFF

D gene: TRBD1
V gene: TRBV5-5
J gene: TRBJ1-1
clone size: .
CDR3 DNA: TGTGCCAGCAGCACTCAGGACAGGGGGCGTCGGAACACTGAAGCTTTCTTT
CDR3 protein: CASSTQDRGRRNTEAFF

D gene: .
V gene: TRBV7-9
J gene: TRBJ1-1
clone size: few
CDR3 DNA: TGTGCCAGCAGCTTATCTCCATCCCCGGCGGGCACTGAAGCTTTCTTT
CDR3 protein: CASSLSPSPAGTEAFF

D gene: TRBD2
V gene: TRBV9
J gene: TRBJ2-1
clone size: many
CDR3 DNA: TGTGCCAGCAGCCCCTGGGCGCGGGAGGTTCTTTACAATGAGCAGTTCTTC
CDR3 protein: CASSPWAREVLYNEQFF

D gene: TRBD2
V gene: TRBV27
J gene: TRBJ2-7
clone size: few
CDR3 DNA: TGTGCCAGCAGTATGGGGGGACTAGGGCGGCAGTACTTC
CDR3 protein: CASSMGGLGRQYF

D gene: .
V gene: TRBV12-5
J gene: TRBJ2-1
clone size: .
CDR3 DNA: TGTGCTAGTGGGCAAGGGGGGGGCCTAACCTCCTACAATGAGCAGTTCTTC
CDR3 protein: CASGQGGGLTSYNEQFF

D gene: TRBD2
V gene: TRBV5-1
J gene: TRBJ2-7
clone size: many
CDR3 DNA: TGCGCCAGCAGCCTACAAACTAGCGGGATGGGGTACGAGCAGTACTTC
CDR3 protein: CASSLQTSGMGYEQYF

D gene: TRBD2
V gene: TRBV5-5
J gene: TRBJ2-7
clone size: few
CDR3 DNA: TGTGCCACCGGACTAGGCCTTTACGAGCAGTACTTC
CDR3 protein: CATGLGLYEQYF

D gene: .
V gene: TRBV7-7
J gene: TRBJ2-2
clone size: .
CDR3 DNA: TGTGCCAGCAGCCGGGGACAAACTTTTACCGGGGAGCTGTTTTTT
CDR3 protein: CASSRGQTFTGELFF

D gene: .
V gene: TRBV18
J gene: TRBJ2-1
clone size: many
CDR3 DNA: TGTGCCAGCACAACCTCCTCCGGCGAGCAGTTCTTC
CDR3 protein: CASTTSSGEQFF

D gene: .
V gene: TRBV10-3
J gene: TRBJ2-7
clone size: few
CDR3 DNA: TGTGCCATCAGTGTCTCGGGACAAGGTCACGAGCAGTACTTC
CDR3 protein: CAISVSGQGHEQYF